This T cell receptor (beta chain) appears in the sequencing data of a study of T cell repertoires in cytomegalovirus infection. About the study: Recently identified HLA-C-restricted CMV epitopes were used, and well-studied HLA-B-restricted CMV epitopes were used as well.

TCRdb reprocessed the reads with MiXCR, giving one entry per CDR3 protein. The table lists 900,000 to 950,000 distinct CDR3 sequences, about a third of them singletons. As concerns this clonotype: Its specificity is unknown.

The CDR3 runs to 13 residues. The germline gives CDR1 SNHLY, CDR2 FYNNEI. V shed 7 bases and J shed 1 base, with 10 bases lying between them. The TCR originated in a human donor in good health (CMV status not recorded). Some clones in this sample may be carry-over from other donors' samples. The sequencing used cultured CD8+ T cells from PBMCs, collected from culture after CMV antigen stimulation. The genes are TRBV2 and TRBJ1-2, with no clear D. CDR3 protein: CASMGRLNYGYTF. The CDR3 DNA sequence: TGTGCCAGCATGGGCAGACTTAACTATGGCTACACCTTC.